This TCR beta chain emerged from a study of cytomegalovirus exposure and HLA in healthy donors. Overall study context: The 120 or so validation repertoires were produced on the same platform as the 670 or so repertoires of the first cohort. This was reported in a later analysis. Regarding the study as a whole: In vitro confirmation showed three CMV-associated chains to be CMV antigen specific. Listed as cytomegalovirus-associated were approximately 160 TCR beta chains.

Using immunoSEQ multiplex PCR, the repertoire was profiled, and TCRdb retains in-frame clones only, with some absent. The repertoire has over 200,000 clones, 90% of them found once; the top ten carry 0.3% to 0.4%. V gave up 4 bases and J gave up 3 bases; unmatched junction bases: 1. The CDR3 totals 14 residues. The germline CDR1 and CDR2 sequences are SGHTA and FQGNSA. Comment on this clone: Its antigen is undetermined.

The specimen sequenced was PBMCs. This rearrangement joins TRBV7-2 to TRBJ1-5; 9 bases line up with TRBD1. This receptor was identified in a woman between 18 and 29 years old in good health and CMV-seronegative. The chain's CDR3 is CASSWTGVNQPQHF. The CDR3 DNA is TGTGCCAGCAGCTGGACAGGGGTCAATCAGCCCCAGCATTTT. Drawing the rest from reference TRBV7-2 and TRBJ1-5, the complete variable domain is GAGVSQSPSNKVTEKGKDVELRCDPISGHTALYWYRQSLGQGLEFLIYFQGNSAPDKSGLPSDRFSAERTGGSVSTLTIQRTQQEDSAVYLCASSWTGVNQPQHFGDGTRLSIL.